Following are 22 T cell receptor beta chains from one sample sequenced in a study of PD-1 blockade in classical Hodgkin lymphoma (dated by TCRdb to 2018 to 2020). Taken with the paper, the label for time point translates to: newly diagnosed, previously untreated cHL patient sample. CD8+ T cells were purified from thawed PBMCs by magnetic negative selection with a Miltenyi CD8+ T cell isolation kit. The receptor library was made with the immunoSEQ multiplex PCR assay. TCRdb obtained this table from immuneACCESS and retained in-frame rearrangements with V and J assigned. These tables miss some clones; where compared with another copy, unresolved V genes account for less than half of the shortfall, and the remainder is unexplained. The sample data list approximately 9,300 clones, and about 90% of these were observed just once. The top ten hold over 7.5% of the sample. The specimen sequenced was CD8+ T cells from blood. These TCRs come from a human donor with classical Hodgkin lymphoma.

This chain uses TRBV4-2 with TRBJ2-2; the D is unclear. V was clipped by 1 base and J by 5 bases, with 11 bases between them. The CDR3 loop spans 15 amino acids. Germline CDR1 LGHNA, CDR2 YNFKEQ. The CDR3 bases are TGTGCCAGCAGCCAAGCCTCCCCCGGAACCGGGGAGCTGTTTTTT. It yields the protein CASSQASPGTGELFF.

The gene calls are TRBV28 and TRBJ2-5; no firm D call. This CDR3 contains 16 residues. CDR1 and CDR2 (germline): MDHEN, SYDVKM. The V gene lost 1 base and the J gene lost 5 bases, with 17 bases spanning the gap. Written as DNA, the CDR3 is TGTGCCAGCAGTTTATTGCAGCGCCCCGGTGGGGAGACCCAGTACTTC. It is translated as CASSLLQRPGGETQYF.

This chain links TRBV27 with TRBJ1-6; no reliable D call. The CDR3 is 15 amino acids. V lost 2 bases to trimming and J lost 4 bases, with 9 bases between them. The germline V gene encodes CDR1 MNHEY and CDR2 SMNVEV (reference sequence). The CDR3 here is CASSLLQGYNSPLHF. Written as DNA, the CDR3 is TGTGCCAGCAGTTTACTCCAAGGTTATAATTCACCCCTCCACTTT.

This clone was found once. J is TRBJ2-7 and V is TRBV30; perhaps TRBD1 as D (6 bases). The V end was cut by 1 base, the J end by 7 bases, with 14 bases between. CDR3 length equals 13 residues. Germline-derived CDR1 and CDR2 are GTSNPN and SVGIG (reference sequence). Here the CDR3 reads CAWSGPGVGEQYF. CDR3 nucleotides: TGTGCCTGGAGTGGTCCAGGGGTGGGGGAGCAGTACTTC.

This clone has just one count. The rearrangement uses TRBV11-2 and TRBJ2-7; D may be TRBD2 (5 bases). The V and J ends lost 0 bases and 3 bases respectively, with 12 bases between them. The CDR3 is made up of 15 amino acids. Germline CDR1 and CDR2: SGHAT and FQNNGV. The CDR3 region has the DNA TGTGCCAGCAGCTTAGACCCCGGGAACTTCTACGAGCAGTACTTC. Amino acid sequence: CASSLDPGNFYEQYF.

This rearrangement joins TRBV2 to TRBJ1-1, with 7 bases lining up with TRBD1. The CDR3 has 13 residues. Germline loops: CDR1 SNHLY, CDR2 FYNNEI. With 8 bases clipped from V and 7 bases from J, the junction kept 10 bases outside the gene matches. The CDR3 region has the DNA TGTGCCAGCCTGGCAGGGGGAATCCTTGAAGCTTTCTTT. Amino acids: CASLAGGILEAFF. The complete variable domain, with remaining parts taken from reference TRBV2 and TRBJ1-1, reads EPEVTQTPSHQVTQMGQEVILRCVPISNHLYFYWYRQILGQKVEFLVSFYNNEISEKSEIFDDQFSVERPDGSNFTLKIRSTKLEDSAMYFCASLAGGILEAFFGQGTRLTVV.

The chain couples TRBV19 to TRBJ1-1, with unresolved D. The germline V and J ends were trimmed by 6 bases and 1 base, with 9 bases remaining between them. The CDR3 sequence is 13 residues long. Germline loops: CDR1 LNHDA, CDR2 SQIVND (reference sequence). CDR3 in amino acids: CASRPQANTEAFF. The CDR3 bases are TGTGCCAGTAGACCCCAGGCGAACACTGAAGCTTTCTTT. Variable domain in full (rest from reference TRBV19 and TRBJ1-1): DGGITQSPKYLFRKEGQNVTLSCEQNLNHDAMYWYRQDPGQGLRLIYYSQIVNDFQKGDIAEGYSVSREKKESFPLTVTSAQKNPTAFYLCASRPQANTEAFFGQGTRLTVV.

This sequence joins TRBV4-1 and TRBJ2-7; 7 bases match TRBD1. This CDR3 comprises 15 residues. The junction had 10 bases not matched to a gene; V was cut back by 4 bases and J by 4 bases. Per the germline V gene, CDR1 is MGHRA and CDR2 is YSYEKL. CDR3 region: CASSPSPGTEYEQYF. CDR3 DNA: TGCGCCAGCAGCCCTTCCCCCGGGACAGAGTACGAGCAGTACTTC.

This chain links TRBV27 with TRBJ2-1; TRBD2 might be the D (5 bases). This CDR3 comprises 16 residues. V shed 3 bases and J shed 0 bases, with 12 bases lying between them. Per the germline V gene, CDR1 is MNHEY and CDR2 is SMNVEV (reference sequence). DNA of the CDR3: TGTGCCAGCAGTTTCGGACTCTATTACTCCTACAATGAGCAGTTCTTC. Translating it yields CASSFGLYYSYNEQFF.

This chain uses TRBV7-6 with TRBJ1-1, with D unresolved. This CDR3 contains 14 residues. Trimming cost V 0 bases and J 0 bases, with 5 bases left between them. From germline, CDR1 is SGHVS and CDR2 FNYEAQ. CDR3 region: CASSLAGLNTEAFF. The CDR3 bases are TGTGCCAGCAGCTTAGCTGGTCTGAACACTGAAGCTTTCTTT.

CDR3 nucleotide sequence: TGTGCCAGCAGCTTGGAGGCAGGGGGCTACACTGAAGCTTTCTTT. This gives the protein CASSLEAGGYTEAFF. The V gene is TRBV5-4, the J gene TRBJ1-1; 8 bases line up with TRBD1. In germline, CDR1 is SGHNT, CDR2 YYREEE (reference sequence). The CDR3 runs to 15 residues. The V segment lost 0 bases and the J segment 3 bases; nucleotides outside the gene matches: 4.

In DNA form, the CDR3 reads TGTGCCTGGAGGGGCGGGGGGAACAATGAGCAGTTCTTC. Protein: CAWRGGGNNEQFF. The rearrangement uses TRBV30 and TRBJ2-1; TRBD2 aligns across 8 bases. The CDR3 totals 13 residues. After removal of 3 bases from V and 5 bases from J, the junction contained 3 bases not matched to a gene. Germline V gene sequence: CDR1 GTSNPN, CDR2 SVGIG (reference sequence).

The rearrangement joins TRBV7-9 to TRBJ2-1, with a possible D match to TRBD1 (6 bases). This CDR3 region has 15 residues. Trimming removed 5 bases from V and 2 bases from J, with 13 bases in between. Germline CDR1 is SEHNR and CDR2 is FQNEAQ (reference sequence). CDR3 sequence reads: CASSSRDKTYNEQFF. The CDR3 DNA sequence: TGTGCCAGCAGCAGCCGGGACAAGACCTACAATGAGCAGTTCTTC.

CDR3 sequence: CASSGTGVDQPQHF. The CDR3 nucleotides are TGTGCCAGCAGCGGGACAGGGGTGGATCAGCCCCAGCATTTT. The chain joins TRBV7-9 to TRBJ1-5, with 10 bases fitting TRBD1. With V trimmed by 5 bases and J by 5 bases, 3 bases remained unmatched. Germline values: CDR1 SEHNR, CDR2 FQNEAQ (reference sequence). The CDR3 loop spans 14 amino acids.

V usage is TRBV5-8 and J usage is TRBJ2-1, with TRBD2 matching over 10 bases. CDR1 and CDR2 from the germline V gene are SGHTS and YDEGEE. The CDR3 spans 19 residues. Trimming at V came to 2 bases and at J to 0 bases, leaving 11 bases not matched to a gene. The CDR3 nucleotides read TGTGCCAGCAGCTTAGTGGCTAGCGGGAGATGGAGCTCCTACAATGAGCAGTTCTTC. Translating it yields CASSLVASGRWSSYNEQFF. The full variable domain, rest sourced from reference TRBV5-8 and TRBJ2-1, is EAGVTQSPTHLIKTRGQQATLRCSPISGHTSVYWYQQALGLGLQFLLWYDEGEERNRGNFPPRFSGRQFPNYSSELNVNALELEDSALYLCASSLVASGRWSSYNEQFFGPGTRLTVL.

The rearrangement uses TRBV9 and TRBJ2-5, with TRBD1 matching over 7 bases. The V and J ends lost 1 base and 3 bases, in that order; junction bases with no gene match: 3. The CDR3 contains 14 residues. Germline V gives CDR1 SGDLS, CDR2 YYNGEE. CDR3 amino acids: CASSVSTGEETQYF. CDR3 DNA: TGTGCCAGCAGCGTATCAACAGGGGAAGAGACCCAGTACTTC.

The gene calls are TRBV28 and TRBJ2-7; 8 bases map to TRBD1. The V and J ends lost 6 bases and 3 bases, in that order; junction bases with no gene match: 4. CDR3 size: 13 residues. Germline V gene sequence: CDR1 MDHEN, CDR2 SYDVKM. In DNA, the CDR3 is TGTGCCAGCAGGGGACAGGAAAGCTACGAGCAGTACTTC. Its translation is CASRGQESYEQYF.

The V call is TRBV9, the J call TRBJ1-5; D call uncertain. This CDR3 region has 16 residues. Germline CDR1 and CDR2: SGDLS and YYNGEE. The V end lost 7 bases, the J end lost 0 bases, and 17 bases lay between the germline ends. For the CDR3, the DNA is TGTGCCAGCCACGCCCTGGGAACCGTTAGCAATCAGCCCCAGCATTTT. This sequence encodes CASHALGTVSNQPQHF.

This chain connects TRBV9 to TRBJ2-1, with 7 positions matching TRBD1. V trimming: 3 bases; J trimming: 6 bases; junction bases outside the gene matches: 0. CDR3 length: 12 amino acids. The germline gives CDR1 SGDLS, CDR2 YYNGEE. CDR3 sequence (DNA): TGTGCCAGCAGCGGGGACAGCAATGAGCAGTTCTTC. Translating gives CASSGDSNEQFF.

The chain joins TRBV19 to TRBJ2-1, with D unresolved. Germline-derived CDR1 and CDR2 are LNHDA and SQIVND (reference sequence). This CDR3 comprises 15 residues. The V and J ends lost 6 bases and 3 bases respectively, with 15 bases between them. Written as DNA, the CDR3 is TGTGCCAGTAGCACTGGCCCCGTACTCTACAATGAGCAGTTCTTC. It encodes CASSTGPVLYNEQFF.

The V call is TRBV30, the J call TRBJ2-5; no reliable D call. V was clipped by 0 bases and J by 1 base, with 12 bases between them. The length of the CDR3 is 15 residues. Germline V gives CDR1 GTSNPN, CDR2 SVGIG (reference sequence). The CDR3 protein is CAWSVRWTGQETQYF. CDR3 bases: TGTGCCTGGAGTGTAAGGTGGACGGGCCAAGAGACCCAGTACTTC.

V is TRBV9 and J is TRBJ2-7; 8 positions agree with TRBD2. The CDR3 runs 13 residues. With V trimmed by 0 bases and J by 11 bases, 7 bases remained unmatched. The germline CDR1 and CDR2 sequences are SGDLS and YYNGEE. CDR3 sequence (DNA): TGTGCCAGCAGCGTAGGCCCAGCGGGAGTAAAGTACTTC. This translates into CASSVGPAGVKYF. Complete variable domain (other parts from reference TRBV9 and TRBJ2-7): DSGVTQTPKHLITATGQRVTLRCSPRSGDLSVYWYQQSLDQGLQFLIQYYNGEERAKGNILERFSAQQFPDLHSELNLSSLELGDSALYFCASSVGPAGVKYFGPGTRLTVT.